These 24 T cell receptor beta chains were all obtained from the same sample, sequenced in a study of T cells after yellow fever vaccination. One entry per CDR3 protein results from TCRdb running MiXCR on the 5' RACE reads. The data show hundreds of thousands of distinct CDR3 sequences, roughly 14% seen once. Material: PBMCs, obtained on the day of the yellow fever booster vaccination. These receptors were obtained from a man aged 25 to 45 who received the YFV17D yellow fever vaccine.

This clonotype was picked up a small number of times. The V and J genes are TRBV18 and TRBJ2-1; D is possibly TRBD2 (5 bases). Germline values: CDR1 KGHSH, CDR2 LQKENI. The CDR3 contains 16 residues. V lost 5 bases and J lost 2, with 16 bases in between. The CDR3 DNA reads TGTGCCAGCTCATCCTCTCGGGGTAATGCCTACAATGAGCAGTTCTTC. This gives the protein CASSSSRGNAYNEQFF.

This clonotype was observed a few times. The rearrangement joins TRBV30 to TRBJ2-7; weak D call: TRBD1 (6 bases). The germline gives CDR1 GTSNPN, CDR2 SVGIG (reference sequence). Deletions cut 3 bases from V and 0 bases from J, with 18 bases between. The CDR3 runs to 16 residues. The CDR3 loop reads CAWSDVNRESSYEQYF. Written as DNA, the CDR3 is TGTGCCTGGAGCGACGTTAACAGGGAGAGCTCCTACGAGCAGTACTTC.

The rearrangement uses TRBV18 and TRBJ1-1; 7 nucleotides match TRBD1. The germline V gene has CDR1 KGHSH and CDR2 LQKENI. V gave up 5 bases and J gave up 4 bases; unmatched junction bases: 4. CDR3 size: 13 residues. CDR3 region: CASSTGVFTEAFF. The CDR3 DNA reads TGTGCCAGCTCAACAGGGGTTTTCACTGAAGCTTTCTTT.

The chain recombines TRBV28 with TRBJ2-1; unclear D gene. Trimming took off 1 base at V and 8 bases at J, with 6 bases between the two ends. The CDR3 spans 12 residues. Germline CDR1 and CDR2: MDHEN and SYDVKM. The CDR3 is CASSLLVHEQFF. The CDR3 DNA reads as TGTGCCAGCAGTTTATTAGTCCATGAGCAGTTCTTC. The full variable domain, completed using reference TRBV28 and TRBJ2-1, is DVKVTQSSRYLVKRTGEKVFLECVQDMDHENMFWYRQDPGLGLRLIYFSYDVKMKEKGDIPEGYSVSREKKERFSLILESASTNQTSMYLCASSLLVHEQFFGPGTRLTVL.

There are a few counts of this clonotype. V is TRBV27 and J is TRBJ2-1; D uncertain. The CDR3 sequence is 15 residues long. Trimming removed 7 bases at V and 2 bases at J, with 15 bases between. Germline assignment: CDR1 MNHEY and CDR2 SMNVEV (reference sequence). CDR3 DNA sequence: TGTGCCAGCAATCCAGAAAAGTCCCCCTACAATGAGCAGTTCTTC. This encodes CASNPEKSPYNEQFF.

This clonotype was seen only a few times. In nucleotides, the CDR3 is TGTGCCAGCAGCGACTCCGGGACCTCCTACAATGAGCAGTTCTTC. Its translation is CASSDSGTSYNEQFF. The chain uses TRBV9 and TRBJ2-1; D is perhaps TRBD1 or TRBD2 (5 bases each). CDR1 SGDLS and CDR2 YYNGEE come from the germline V gene. Trimming took off 3 bases at V and 0 bases at J, with 10 bases between the two ends. This CDR3 is 15 amino acids long.

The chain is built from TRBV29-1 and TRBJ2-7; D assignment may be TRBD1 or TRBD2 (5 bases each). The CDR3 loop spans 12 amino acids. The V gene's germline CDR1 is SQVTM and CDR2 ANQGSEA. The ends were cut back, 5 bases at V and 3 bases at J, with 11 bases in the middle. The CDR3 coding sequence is TGCAGCGTTCCGGGACCAGACTACGAGCAGTACTTC. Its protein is CSVPGPDYEQYF.

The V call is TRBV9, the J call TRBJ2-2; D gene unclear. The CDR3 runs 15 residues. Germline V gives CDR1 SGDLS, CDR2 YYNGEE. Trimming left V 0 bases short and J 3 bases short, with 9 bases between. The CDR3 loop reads CASSVAVDYTGELFF. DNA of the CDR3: TGTGCCAGCAGCGTAGCCGTTGATTACACCGGGGAGCTGTTTTTT.

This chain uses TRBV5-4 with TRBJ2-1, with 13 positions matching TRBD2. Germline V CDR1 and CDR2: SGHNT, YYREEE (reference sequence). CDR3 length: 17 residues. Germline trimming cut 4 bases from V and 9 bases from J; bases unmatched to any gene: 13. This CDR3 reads CASSRRTSGSMGSEQFF. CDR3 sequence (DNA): TGTGCCAGCAGCAGACGGACTAGCGGGAGTATGGGGTCTGAGCAGTTCTTC.

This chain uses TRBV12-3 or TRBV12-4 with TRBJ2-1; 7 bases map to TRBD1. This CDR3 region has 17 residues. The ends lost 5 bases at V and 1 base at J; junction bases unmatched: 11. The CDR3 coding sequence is TGTGCCAGCAGTCCCTCCCCGGGACAGATTTCCTACAATGAGCAGTTCTTC. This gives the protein CASSPSPGQISYNEQFF.

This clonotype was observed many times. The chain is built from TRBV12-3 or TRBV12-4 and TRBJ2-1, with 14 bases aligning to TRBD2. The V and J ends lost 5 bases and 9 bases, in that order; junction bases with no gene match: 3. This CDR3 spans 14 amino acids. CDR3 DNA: TGTGCCAGCAGTGGACTAGCGGGAGGTGGTGAGCAGTTCTTC. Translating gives CASSGLAGGGEQFF.

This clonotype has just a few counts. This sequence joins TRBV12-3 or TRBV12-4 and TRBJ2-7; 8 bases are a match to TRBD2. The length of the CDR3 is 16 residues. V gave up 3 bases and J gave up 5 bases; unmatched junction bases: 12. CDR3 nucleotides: TGTGCCAGCAGTTTTAGTAGCGGGGTTCAGAGACACGAGCAGTACTTC. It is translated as CASSFSSGVQRHEQYF.

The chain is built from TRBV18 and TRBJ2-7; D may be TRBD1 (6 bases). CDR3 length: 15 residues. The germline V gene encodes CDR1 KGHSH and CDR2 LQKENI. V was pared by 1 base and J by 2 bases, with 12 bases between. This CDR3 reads CASSPLEDRPYEQYF. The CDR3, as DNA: TGTGCCAGCTCACCACTCGAGGACAGACCCTACGAGCAGTACTTC. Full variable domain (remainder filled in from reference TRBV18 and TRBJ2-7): NAGVMQNPRHLVRRRGQEARLRCSPMKGHSHVYWYRQLPEEGLKFMVYLQKENIIDESGMPKERFSAEFPKEGPSILRIQQVVRGDSAAYFCASSPLEDRPYEQYFGPGTRLTVT.

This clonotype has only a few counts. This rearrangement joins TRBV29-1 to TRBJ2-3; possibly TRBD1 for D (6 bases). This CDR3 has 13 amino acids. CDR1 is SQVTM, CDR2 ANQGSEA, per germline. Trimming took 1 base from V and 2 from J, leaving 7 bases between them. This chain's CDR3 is CSVEAGHTDTQYF. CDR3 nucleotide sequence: TGCAGCGTTGAAGCGGGACACACAGATACGCAGTATTTT.

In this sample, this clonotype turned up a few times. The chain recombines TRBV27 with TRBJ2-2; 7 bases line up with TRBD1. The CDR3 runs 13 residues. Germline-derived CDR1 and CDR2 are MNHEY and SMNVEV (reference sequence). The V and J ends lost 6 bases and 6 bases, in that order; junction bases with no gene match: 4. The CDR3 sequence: CASRDRVAGELFF. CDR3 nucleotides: TGTGCCAGCAGAGACAGGGTGGCCGGGGAGCTGTTTTTT.

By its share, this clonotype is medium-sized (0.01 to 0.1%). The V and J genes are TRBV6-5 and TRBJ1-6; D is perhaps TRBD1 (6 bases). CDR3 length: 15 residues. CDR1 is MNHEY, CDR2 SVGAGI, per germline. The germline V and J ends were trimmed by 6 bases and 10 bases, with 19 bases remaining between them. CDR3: CASSLDSGTQSPLHF. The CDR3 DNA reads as TGTGCCAGCAGCCTTGATTCCGGGACACAGTCACCCCTCCACTTT.

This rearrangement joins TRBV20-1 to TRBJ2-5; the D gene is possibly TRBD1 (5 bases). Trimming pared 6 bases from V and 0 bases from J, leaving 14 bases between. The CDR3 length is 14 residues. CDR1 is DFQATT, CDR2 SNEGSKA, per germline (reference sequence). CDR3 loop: CSATGSGNQETQYF. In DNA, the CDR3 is TGCAGTGCCACAGGATCGGGTAACCAAGAGACCCAGTACTTC.

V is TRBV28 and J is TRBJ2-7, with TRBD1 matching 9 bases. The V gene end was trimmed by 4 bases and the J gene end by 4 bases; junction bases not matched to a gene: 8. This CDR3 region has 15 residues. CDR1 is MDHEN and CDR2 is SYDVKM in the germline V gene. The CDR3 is CASSYTGGKKYEQYF. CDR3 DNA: TGTGCCAGCAGTTATACAGGGGGCAAAAAGTACGAGCAGTACTTC.

The CDR3 reads CASGSSGEAADEQFF. CDR3 DNA: TGTGCCAGCGGGTCCTCGGGGGAGGCGGCGGATGAGCAGTTCTTC. The chain carries TRBV28 and TRBJ2-1, with D perhaps TRBD2 (6 bases). This CDR3 spans 15 amino acids. The germline V gene has CDR1 MDHEN and CDR2 SYDVKM. Trimming removed 8 bases from V and 8 bases from J, with 22 bases in between.

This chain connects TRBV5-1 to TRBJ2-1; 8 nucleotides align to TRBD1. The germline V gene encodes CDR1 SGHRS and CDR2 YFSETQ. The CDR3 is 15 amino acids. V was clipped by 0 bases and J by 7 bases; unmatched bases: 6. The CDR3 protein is CASSLVGQGPNEQFF. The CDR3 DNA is TGCGCCAGCAGCTTGGTAGGACAGGGCCCAAATGAGCAGTTCTTC.

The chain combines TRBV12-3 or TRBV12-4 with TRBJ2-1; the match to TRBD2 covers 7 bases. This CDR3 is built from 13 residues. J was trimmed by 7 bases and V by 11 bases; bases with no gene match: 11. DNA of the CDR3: TGTGCCTCCCAACTGGGCGGGAGAAATGAGCAGTTCTTC. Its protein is CASQLGGRNEQFF.

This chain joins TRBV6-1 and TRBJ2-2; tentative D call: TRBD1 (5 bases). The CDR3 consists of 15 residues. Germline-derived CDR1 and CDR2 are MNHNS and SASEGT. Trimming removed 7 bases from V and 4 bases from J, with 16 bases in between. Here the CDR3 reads CASTSRGQGTGELFF. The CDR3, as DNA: TGTGCCAGCACCTCGCGTGGCCAGGGCACCGGGGAGCTGTTTTTT.

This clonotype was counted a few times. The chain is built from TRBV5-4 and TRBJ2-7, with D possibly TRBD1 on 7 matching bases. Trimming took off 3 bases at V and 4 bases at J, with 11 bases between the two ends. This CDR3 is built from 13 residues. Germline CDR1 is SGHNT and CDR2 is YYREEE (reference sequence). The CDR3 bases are TGTGCCAGCAGCTACCAGGGGGGTTACGAGCAGTACTTC. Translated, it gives CASSYQGGYEQYF.

DNA for the CDR3: TGTGCCAGCAGCCAAGTTTTAGCGGGAGGCTACGAGCAGTACTTC. It specifies CASSQVLAGGYEQYF. The chain recombines TRBV4-2 with TRBJ2-7; 10 bases are shared with TRBD2. Germline CDR1 and CDR2: LGHNA and YNFKEQ. V was pared by 1 base and J by 3 bases, with 3 bases of the junction left unmatched. The CDR3 has 15 amino acids.